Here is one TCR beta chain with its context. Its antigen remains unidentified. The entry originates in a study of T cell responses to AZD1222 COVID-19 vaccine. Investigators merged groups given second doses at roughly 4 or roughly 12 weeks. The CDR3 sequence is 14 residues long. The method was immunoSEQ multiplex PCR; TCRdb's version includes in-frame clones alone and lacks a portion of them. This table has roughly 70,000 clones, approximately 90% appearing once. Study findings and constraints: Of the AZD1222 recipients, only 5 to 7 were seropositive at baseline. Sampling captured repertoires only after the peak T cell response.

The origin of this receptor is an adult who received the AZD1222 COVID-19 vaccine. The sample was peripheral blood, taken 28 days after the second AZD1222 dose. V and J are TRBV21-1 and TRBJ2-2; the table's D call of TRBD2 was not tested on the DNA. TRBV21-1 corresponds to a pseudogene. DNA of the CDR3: TGTGCCAGCAGCAAAGATGCGGGGTTCGGGGAGCTGTTTTTT. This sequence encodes CASSKDAGFGELFF.